This entry lists 32 T cell receptor beta chains sequenced from one sample in a study of blood T cell repertoires in COVID-19. The method was immunoSEQ multiplex PCR; TCRdb's version includes in-frame clones alone and lacks a portion of them. This sample has roughly 63,000 clones, with around 89% found just once. Specimen: peripheral blood. The receptors derive from a middle-aged man with acute or convalescent COVID-19.

This clone was seen only once. This sequence joins TRBV29-1 and TRBJ2-1; 9 bases are a match to TRBD2. The CDR3 sequence is 13 residues long. Germline CDR1 reads SQVTM; CDR2 reads ANQGSEA. The ends lost 4 bases at V and 3 bases at J; junction bases unmatched: 1. DNA of the CDR3: TGCAGCGTTGCTAGCGGGAACTACAATGAGCAGTTCTTC. Translating gives CSVASGNYNEQFF.

The V call is TRBV7-6, the J call TRBJ2-2; TRBD1 might be the D (6 bases). Trimming pared 0 bases from V and 1 base from J, leaving 18 bases between. CDR1 is SGHVS and CDR2 is FNYEAQ in the germline V gene. The CDR3 length is 19 residues. The CDR3 DNA reads TGTGCCAGCAGCTTAGCGTCACTTCAGGGGCAGGGGAACACCGGGGAGCTGTTTTTT. Its translation is CASSLASLQGQGNTGELFF.

This chain uses TRBV7-9 with TRBJ2-7; 11 nucleotides match TRBD2. V trimming: 5 bases; J trimming: 2 bases; junction bases outside the gene matches: 11. Looked up from germline, CDR1 is SEHNR and CDR2 is FQNEAQ (reference sequence). This CDR3 spans 17 amino acids. In DNA form, the CDR3 reads TGTGCCAGCAGCCATAGAGTACTAGCGGGAGAGACCTACGAGCAGTACGTC. This gives the protein CASSHRVLAGETYEQYV.

J is TRBJ1-2 and V is TRBV11-3; D gene uncertain. This CDR3 has 12 residues. The germline V gene has CDR1 SGHNT and CDR2 YENEEA. Trimming removed 2 bases at V and 2 bases at J, with 3 bases between. The CDR3 DNA sequence: TGTGCCAGCAGCTTAAGCAACTATGGCTACACCTTC. Its protein product is CASSLSNYGYTF.

This clone was found once. The J gene is TRBJ1-1, the V gene TRBV7-9; unclear D gene. CDR1 is SEHNR and CDR2 is FQNEAQ in the germline V gene (reference sequence). Trimming left V 4 bases short and J 0 bases short, with 9 bases between. The CDR3 is 14 residues long. CDR3 sequence reads: CASSSSGVNTEAFF. The CDR3 DNA reads as TGTGCCAGCAGCTCCTCCGGGGTGAACACTGAAGCTTTCTTT.

The chain links TRBV18 to TRBJ1-3, with a weak D call TRBD1 (5 bases). The V end lost 3 bases, the J end lost 0 bases, and 18 bases lay between the germline ends. CDR1 KGHSH and CDR2 LQKENI come from the germline V gene. This CDR3 spans 18 amino acids. CDR3 DNA: TGTGCCAGCTCACCCATCCGGTTCGGGACTTTCTCTGGAAACACCATATATTTT. It encodes CASSPIRFGTFSGNTIYF.

The chain carries TRBV14 and TRBJ1-2, with 7 bases fitting TRBD1. Germline-derived CDR1 and CDR2 are SGHDN and FVKESK. The J segment lost 2 bases and the V segment lost 4 bases, leaving 7 bases of the junction unmatched. The length of the CDR3 is 15 residues. In DNA, the CDR3 is TGTGCCAGCAGCCTAAGACAGGGTCAGAACTATGGCTACACCTTC. This encodes CASSLRQGQNYGYTF.

The chain recombines TRBV28 with TRBJ2-2, with 8 bases aligning to TRBD1. This CDR3 region has 14 residues. Germline values: CDR1 MDHEN, CDR2 SYDVKM. Trimming removed 8 bases from V and 3 bases from J; junction bases left unmatched: 5. The CDR3 nucleotides read TGTGCCAGCCACCCGGGACAGGACACCGGGGAGCTGTTTTTT. This encodes CASHPGQDTGELFF. The full variable domain, rest sourced from reference TRBV28 and TRBJ2-2, is DVKVTQSSRYLVKRTGEKVFLECVQDMDHENMFWYRQDPGLGLRLIYFSYDVKMKEKGDIPEGYSVSREKKERFSLILESASTNQTSMYLCASHPGQDTGELFFGEGSRLTVL.

J is TRBJ2-1 and V is TRBV4-2, with 14 positions matching TRBD2. Trimming took 4 bases from V and 4 from J; bases not matched to a gene: 6. There are 17 residues in the CDR3. Germline CDR1 is LGHNA and CDR2 is YNFKEQ. CDR3 nucleotides: TGTGCCAGCAGCCTAAAGCGGACTAGCGGGAGGTACAATGAGCAGTTCTTC. This encodes CASSLKRTSGRYNEQFF.

The J gene is TRBJ2-3, the V gene TRBV28; perhaps TRBD2 as D (5 bases). Germline values: CDR1 MDHEN, CDR2 SYDVKM. With 2 bases removed from V and 9 bases from J, the gap between germline ends came to 12 bases. The CDR3 sequence is 13 residues long. CDR3 region: CASSLEGPRTQYF. The CDR3 DNA reads as TGTGCCAGCAGTTTAGAGGGCCCAAGGACGCAGTATTTT.

CDR3 sequence reads: CASSQDTDTNTEAFF. CDR3 bases: TGCGCCAGCAGCCAAGATACAGACACGAACACTGAAGCTTTCTTT. The chain combines TRBV4-3 with TRBJ1-1; D gene ambiguous. The CDR3 covers 15 residues. Trimming took off 0 bases at V and 1 base at J, with 9 bases between the two ends. CDR1 and CDR2 from the germline V gene are LGHNA and YSLEER.

The CDR3 region is CASEYKGGRGDTQYF. CDR3 in DNA: TGTGCCAGCGAGTATAAAGGGGGAAGAGGAGATACGCAGTATTTT. The chain links TRBV27 to TRBJ2-3, with D possibly TRBD1 on 6 matching bases. Germline V lookup: CDR1 MNHEY, CDR2 SMNVEV (reference sequence). The CDR3 has 15 residues. Trimming removed 8 bases from V and 5 bases from J, with 20 bases in between.

This clone appeared a single time. The DNA for the CDR3 is TGTGCCATCCACCCTAGCGGGGGCTTCAATGAGCAGTTCTTC. Its protein product is CAIHPSGGFNEQFF. The chain is built from TRBV7-2 and TRBJ2-1; TRBD2 matches 10 bases. Looked up from germline, CDR1 is SGHTA and CDR2 is FQGNSA. V lost 10 bases to trimming and J lost 6 bases; unmatched junction nucleotides: 9. This CDR3 contains 14 residues.

V usage is TRBV9 and J usage is TRBJ1-4; D remains ambiguous. Looked up from germline, CDR1 is SGDLS and CDR2 is YYNGEE. CDR3 length equals 14 residues. Trimming stripped 1 base from V and 5 bases from J, with 9 bases between. In DNA form, the CDR3 reads TGTGCCAGCAGCGTAAGAGGAGGGAATGAAAAACTGTTTTTT. Encoded protein: CASSVRGGNEKLFF.

The V gene is TRBV7-2, the J gene TRBJ2-3, with 14 bases fitting TRBD2. The CDR3 length is 17 residues. Germline V gene sequence: CDR1 SGHTA, CDR2 FQGNSA. The trim removed 5 bases at V and 1 base at J, leaving 5 bases unmatched. In DNA, the CDR3 is TGTGCCAGCAGCCCACCGGGACTAGCGGGGGGCACAGATACGCAGTATTTT. Protein: CASSPPGLAGGTDTQYF.

The chain is built from TRBV19 and TRBJ2-5; TRBD1 matches at 7 bases. CDR3 length: 13 residues. CDR1 and CDR2 (germline): LNHDA, SQIVND (reference sequence). The trim removed 6 bases at V and 5 bases at J, leaving 6 bases unmatched. As DNA, the CDR3 is TGTGCCAGTAGAGCCAGGGGGTACGAGACCCAGTACTTC. Amino acids: CASRARGYETQYF.

The chain links TRBV4-2 to TRBJ1-2, with TRBD1 identical over 9 bases. The CDR3 is made up of 18 amino acids. V dropped 0 bases and J dropped 4; count of bases not matched to a gene: 12. Looked up from germline, CDR1 is LGHNA and CDR2 is YNFKEQ. The CDR3 is CASSQDPGQGGTSYGYTF. CDR3 coding DNA: TGTGCCAGCAGCCAAGACCCGGGACAGGGTGGCACCAGCTATGGCTACACCTTC.

The chain couples TRBV4-3 to TRBJ1-6; perhaps TRBD1 as D (5 bases). Germline-derived CDR1 and CDR2 are LGHNA and YSLEER. The length of the CDR3 is 14 residues. V was trimmed by 0 bases and J by 7 bases, leaving 7 bases between them. The CDR3 DNA follows: TGCGCCAGCAGCCAAGAGCGGGGGAATTCACCCCTCCACTTT. Residues: CASSQERGNSPLHF.

V and J are TRBV28 and TRBJ2-2, with 7 bases identical to TRBD2. Trimming removed 5 bases from V and 1 base from J; junction bases left unmatched: 7. Germline V CDR1 and CDR2: MDHEN, SYDVKM. The CDR3 contains 16 residues. CDR3 loop: CASSTRDYWNTGELFF. The DNA of the CDR3 is TGTGCCAGCAGTACCCGGGACTATTGGAACACCGGGGAGCTGTTTTTT.

The count of this clone is one. V is TRBV11-3 and J is TRBJ1-1; D may be TRBD1 (5 bases). The CDR3 has 15 residues. CDR1 is SGHNT, CDR2 YENEEA, per germline. The ends were cut back, 5 bases at V and 1 base at J, with 14 bases in the middle. This CDR3 is CASSLGPAGNTEAFF. Here the CDR3 DNA reads TGTGCCAGCAGCCTGGGGCCCGCCGGGAACACTGAAGCTTTCTTT. The variable domain in full, with the rest retrieved from reference TRBV11-3 and TRBJ1-1, is EAGVVQSPRYKIIEKKQPVAFWCNPISGHNTLYWYLQNLGQGPELLIRYENEEAVDDSQLPKDRFSAERLKGVDSTLKIQPAELGDSAVYLCASSLGPAGNTEAFFGQGTRLTVV.

The chain employs TRBV5-1 and TRBJ1-1; D ambiguous. V shed 0 bases and J shed 5 bases, with 8 bases lying between them. Germline V gene sequence: CDR1 SGHRS, CDR2 YFSETQ. The CDR3 spans 13 residues. The CDR3: CASSLGAGTEAFF. The CDR3 nucleotides read TGCGCCAGCAGCTTGGGGGCGGGGACTGAAGCTTTCTTT.

The chain recombines TRBV29-1 with TRBJ1-2; 7 bases match TRBD1. This CDR3 contains 15 residues. The germline gives CDR1 SQVTM, CDR2 ANQGSEA. Trimming removed 5 bases from V and 6 bases from J; junction bases left unmatched: 15. DNA for the CDR3: TGCAGCGTTACCGGGACAGCGGTCTCGGGAGATGGCTACACCTTC. This sequence encodes CSVTGTAVSGDGYTF. Supplemented by reference TRBV29-1 and TRBJ1-2, the full variable domain reads SAVISQKPSRDICQRGTSLTIQCQVDSQVTMMFWYRQQPGQSLTLIATANQGSEATYESGFVIDKFPISRPNLTFSTLTVSNMSPEDSSIYLCSVTGTAVSGDGYTFGSGTRLTVV.

The chain links TRBV14 to TRBJ2-1, with 9 bases matching TRBD2. The CDR3 covers 15 residues. With V trimmed by 4 bases and J by 2 bases, 3 bases remained unmatched. Per the germline V gene, CDR1 is SGHDN and CDR2 is FVKESK. This CDR3 reads CASSPLAGPYNEQFF. The CDR3 DNA is TGTGCCAGCAGCCCCCTAGCGGGACCCTACAATGAGCAGTTCTTC.

This chain links TRBV11-3 with TRBJ2-3, with TRBD2 matching 8 bases. This CDR3 spans 15 amino acids. The V gene end was trimmed by 4 bases and the J gene end by 6 bases; junction bases not matched to a gene: 9. The germline gives CDR1 SGHNT, CDR2 YENEEA. The CDR3 region has the DNA TGTGCCAGCAGCTCGGGACTAGGGGACGGGGATACGCAGTATTTT. Its protein is CASSSGLGDGDTQYF.

The chain links TRBV29-1 to TRBJ1-1; weak D call: TRBD1 (6 bases). This CDR3 spans 13 amino acids. V was pared by 6 bases and J by 7 bases, with 18 bases between. CDR1 and CDR2 (germline): SQVTM, ANQGSEA. The DNA of the CDR3 is TGCAGCGTCAACAGGGATTTCTCTAGTGAAGCTTTCTTT. The encoded protein is CSVNRDFSSEAFF.

This clone was detected only once. The V and J genes are TRBV10-3 and TRBJ2-3, with 8 bases matching TRBD2. This CDR3 has 15 amino acids. After removal of 10 bases from V and 6 bases from J, the junction contained 15 bases not matched to a gene. Germline lookup yields CDR1 ENHRY and CDR2 SYGVKD. The CDR3, as DNA: TGTGCCAACTCCGGGGGAGCGGGAGTTAGGGATACGCAGTATTTT. Protein product: CANSGGAGVRDTQYF.

The gene calls are TRBV7-9 and TRBJ1-5; D possibly corresponds to TRBD1 (6 bases). The CDR3 has 15 residues. Trimming took 2 bases from V and 3 from J, leaving 11 bases between them. The germline CDR1 and CDR2 sequences are SEHNR and FQNEAQ (reference sequence). This chain's CDR3 is CASSLYGDNNQPQHF. CDR3 DNA sequence: TGTGCCAGCAGCTTATACGGGGACAACAATCAGCCCCAGCATTTT.

This chain uses TRBV5-5 with TRBJ2-7; 9 nucleotides match TRBD2. Germline trimming cut 0 bases from V and 0 bases from J; bases unmatched to any gene: 4. Germline CDR1 is SGHKS and CDR2 is YYEKEE (reference sequence). This CDR3 has 16 residues. The CDR3 bases are TGTGCCAGCAGCTTGGACCTAGCGGGGCCCTCCTACGAGCAGTACGTC. Encoded protein: CASSLDLAGPSYEQYV.

V and J are TRBV9 and TRBJ2-1; 7 nucleotides align to TRBD2. Trimming cost V 0 bases and J 0 bases; bases outside gene matches: 6. The length of the CDR3 is 17 residues. Germline loops: CDR1 SGDLS, CDR2 YYNGEE. The CDR3 DNA is TGTGCCAGCAGCGTAGATTTGTCTAGCGGCTCCTACAATGAGCAGTTCTTC. Protein sequence: CASSVDLSSGSYNEQFF.

This chain links TRBV11-3 with TRBJ2-1, with TRBD2 matching 13 bases. The ends lost 1 base at V and 10 bases at J; junction bases unmatched: 4. Germline V gene lookup returns CDR1 SGHNT and CDR2 YENEEA. This CDR3 is 15 amino acids long. CDR3 bases: TGTGCCAGCAGCTTAGGACTAGCGGGGGGAAGGGAGCAGTTCTTC. Residues: CASSLGLAGGREQFF.

The V gene is TRBV4-1, the J gene TRBJ2-1; D perhaps matches TRBD1 (6 bases). The V gene lost 1 base and the J gene lost 4 bases, with 14 bases spanning the gap. There are 16 residues in the CDR3. Germline V gene lookup returns CDR1 MGHRA and CDR2 YSYEKL. The CDR3 here is CASSQASTGIYNEQFF. The CDR3 region has the DNA TGCGCCAGCAGCCAAGCTTCTACAGGGATATACAATGAGCAGTTCTTC.

The chain carries TRBV24-1 and TRBJ2-2; 7 positions match TRBD2. Trimming at V came to 2 bases and at J to 7 bases, leaving 9 bases not matched to a gene. The CDR3 contains 16 residues. The germline CDR1 and CDR2 sequences are KGHDR and SFDVKD. The CDR3 nucleotides are TGTGCCACCAGTGATTCAGAGGGAGGGCCCGGCGGGGAGCTGTTTTTT. Protein product: CATSDSEGGPGGELFF.